Each of the 11 T cell receptor beta chains below was sequenced from the same sample in a study of T cells in Graves' hyperthyroidism and ophthalmopathy. Amplified TCR beta CDR3 regions came from RNA transcripts. During a first-round RT-PCR of the TCR CDR3, the HTBI primer set was used. TCRdb fed the multiplex PCR reads into MiXCR, producing one record per CDR3 protein. This table holds approximately 740,000 distinct CDR3 sequences, around 15% found once. The sample comprised blood. The receptors derive from a woman aged 18-29 years with Graves' hyperthyroidism.

The chain has TRBV28 and TRBJ1-2; 10 bases are shared with TRBD1. Germline V gene sequence: CDR1 MDHEN, CDR2 SYDVKM. This CDR3 spans 16 amino acids. The V gene end was trimmed by 8 bases and the J gene end by 1 base; junction bases not matched to a gene: 10. The CDR3 spells CASASPGQGGNYGYTF. In DNA form, the CDR3 reads TGTGCCAGCGCCTCCCCTGGACAGGGGGGTAACTATGGCTACACCTTC.

The sample holds many counts of this clonotype. This rearrangement joins TRBV6-1 to TRBJ1-5; D is perhaps TRBD1 (5 bases). The CDR3 has 16 amino acids. Trimming shortened V by 6 bases and J by 2 bases, and 17 bases separated the two germline ends. Germline-derived CDR1 and CDR2 are MNHNS and SASEGT. The CDR3 DNA is TGTGCCAGCAGACCCCGGAGGGGCTATGGCAATCAGCCCCAGCATTTT. This codes for CASRPRRGYGNQPQHF.

This chain uses TRBV19 with TRBJ1-1; D may be TRBD1 (6 bases). Per germline, CDR1 LNHDA and CDR2 SQIVND (reference sequence). V was pared by 4 bases and J by 2 bases, with 20 bases between. CDR3 length: 17 amino acids. The DNA for the CDR3 is TGTGCCAGTAGTACCCGGACAGACAGTCTGGCCAACACTGAAGCTTTCTTT. Translating gives CASSTRTDSLANTEAFF.

In this sample, this clonotype turned up a few times. This chain joins TRBV29-1 and TRBJ2-7; a weak D match, TRBD1 (5 bases). Between the trimmed V and J ends, which lost 3 bases and 6 bases, there was a span of 15 bases. This CDR3 region has 13 residues. Per germline, CDR1 SQVTM and CDR2 ANQGSEA. As DNA, the CDR3 is TGCAGCGTTGAGGGGCAGGGTTCGCGCGAGCAGTACTTC. This codes for CSVEGQGSREQYF.

This chain connects TRBV9 to TRBJ2-7, with D perhaps TRBD1 or TRBD2 (6 bases each). Germline loops: CDR1 SGDLS, CDR2 YYNGEE. The CDR3 is made up of 15 amino acids. V was shortened by 3 bases and J by 1 base, with 14 bases between the two germline ends. The CDR3, as DNA: TGTGCCAGCAGCGCATCGGGGGCGGCATCCTACGAGCAGTACTTC. It yields the protein CASSASGAASYEQYF.

This clonotype has just a few counts. The chain links TRBV7-9 to TRBJ1-1, with D tentatively TRBD1 (6 bases). Germline V lookup: CDR1 SEHNR, CDR2 FQNEAQ (reference sequence). CDR3 length: 16 residues. V was clipped by 1 base and J by 1 base, with 13 bases between them. The CDR3 DNA follows: TGTGCCAGCAGCTTAGTTTGGGGGGCTGGGAACACTGAAGCTTTCTTT. Translating it yields CASSLVWGAGNTEAFF.

This clonotype was found a few times. The chain combines TRBV28 with TRBJ2-2; 8 positions agree with TRBD2. CDR3 size: 17 residues. The V segment lost 2 bases and the J segment 4 bases; nucleotides outside the gene matches: 9. Germline assignment: CDR1 MDHEN and CDR2 SYDVKM. The CDR3 DNA reads TGTGCCAGCAGTTTACTGTCGGGGGGGAAGAGCACCGGGGAGCTGTTTTTT. It specifies CASSLLSGGKSTGELFF.

Notes on this clonotype: Possible read error: a much larger clone is one base away. The V call is TRBV28, the J call TRBJ1-3, with D unclear. The CDR3 is made up of 14 amino acids. The germline V gene encodes CDR1 MDHEN and CDR2 SYDVKM. The CDR3, as DNA: TGTGTCAGCAGCACTGGTGGCAGGAGAAACACCATATATTTT. Translated, it gives CVSSTGGRRNTIYF.

This clonotype was seen repeatedly, ten times or more. J is TRBJ2-7 and V is TRBV20-1; TRBD1 aligns across 8 bases. The CDR3 runs 15 residues. Germline lookup yields CDR1 DFQATT and CDR2 SNEGSKA (reference sequence). The DNA of the CDR3 is TGCACCCTCGGACGCAGGGGGCTAGAATCCTACGAGCAGTACTTC. Protein: CTLGRRGLESYEQYF.

This clonotype was seen ten or more times. The chain links TRBV3-1 to TRBJ2-3; 15 bases are a match to TRBD2. The CDR3 totals 17 residues. V trimming: 1 base; J trimming: 6 bases; junction bases outside the gene matches: 5. Germline assignment: CDR1 LGHDT and CDR2 YNNKEL (reference sequence). The CDR3 is CASSQGTSGREWDTQYF. Here the CDR3 DNA reads TGTGCCAGCAGCCAAGGGACTAGCGGGAGGGAGTGGGATACGCAGTATTTT.

This chain connects TRBV4-2 to TRBJ1-1; 8 bases agree with TRBD1. Germline lookup yields CDR1 LGHNA and CDR2 YNFKEQ. Trimming removed 2 bases from V and 2 bases from J; junction bases left unmatched: 10. The CDR3 has 17 residues. CDR3 in DNA: TGTGCCAGCAGCCAACCGATAACGGGACAGGCCAACACTGAAGCTTTCTTT. It encodes CASSQPITGQANTEAFF.